This TCR beta chain was identified in a study of T cells in Graves' hyperthyroidism and ophthalmopathy. Findings and limits, study-wide: Most clonotypes expanded in thyroid above 0.001 were likewise present in blood.

Ten or more counts support this clonotype. Its antigen remains unknown. V lost 3 bases and J lost 4; bases outside the gene matches: 2. The germline gives CDR1 KGHDR, CDR2 SFDVKD. The CDR3 runs to 15 residues. Clinical symptoms, serum thyroxine, TRAb, thyroid ultrasound and orbital computed tomography informed diagnoses. Around 10 ml fresh peripheral blood yielded the PBMCs. RNA transcripts were the template for amplifying TCR beta CDR3 regions. First-round RT-PCR with HTBI primers amplified the TCR CDR3 region. TCRdb re-called the multiplex PCR reads with MiXCR, one entry per CDR3 protein. This table has hundreds of thousands of distinct CDR3 sequences, roughly 15% appearing once.

Specimen: blood. This receptor was obtained from a woman aged 50 to 65 with Graves' ophthalmopathy. This rearrangement joins TRBV24-1 to TRBJ2-1; 10 bases match TRBD2. Here the CDR3 DNA reads TGTGCCACCAGTGATAGGACTAGCGGATACAATGAGCAGTTCTTC. Residues: CATSDRTSGYNEQFF.